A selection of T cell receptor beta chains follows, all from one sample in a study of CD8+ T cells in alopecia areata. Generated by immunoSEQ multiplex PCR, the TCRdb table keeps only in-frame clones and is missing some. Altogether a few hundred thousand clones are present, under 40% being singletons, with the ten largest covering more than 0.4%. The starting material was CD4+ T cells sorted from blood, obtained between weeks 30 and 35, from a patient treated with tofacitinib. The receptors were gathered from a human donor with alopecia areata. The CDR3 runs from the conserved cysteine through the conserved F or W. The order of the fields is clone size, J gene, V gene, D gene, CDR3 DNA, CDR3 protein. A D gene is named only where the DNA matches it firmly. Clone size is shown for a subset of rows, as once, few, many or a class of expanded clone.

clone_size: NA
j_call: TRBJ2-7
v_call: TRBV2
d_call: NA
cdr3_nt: TGTGCCAGCAGTTTCAGGGGAGAGGTTGACGAGCAGTACTTC
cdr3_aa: CASSFRGEVDEQYF

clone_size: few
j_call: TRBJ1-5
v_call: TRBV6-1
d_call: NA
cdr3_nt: TGTGCCAGCAAGACAGGCTACAATCAGCCCCAGCATTTT
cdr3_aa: CASKTGYNQPQHF

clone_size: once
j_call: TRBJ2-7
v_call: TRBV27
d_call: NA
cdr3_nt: TGTGCCAGCAGTGTGGCTACTAGCTCCTACGAGCAGTACTTC
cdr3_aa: CASSVATSSYEQYF

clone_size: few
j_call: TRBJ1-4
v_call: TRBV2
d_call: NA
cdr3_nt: TGTGCCAGCGGTTCCTCGGGCGGAAAACTGTTTTTT
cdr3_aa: CASGSSGGKLFF

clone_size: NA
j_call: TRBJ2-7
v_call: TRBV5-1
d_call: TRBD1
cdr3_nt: TGCGCCAGCAGCTGGGACAGGGCTTCCGAGCAGTACTTC
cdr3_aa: CASSWDRASEQYF

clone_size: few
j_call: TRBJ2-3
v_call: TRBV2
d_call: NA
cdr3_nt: TGTGCCAGCAGCCTTTCAGGTTTAAACACAGATACGCAGTATTTT
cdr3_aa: CASSLSGLNTDTQYF

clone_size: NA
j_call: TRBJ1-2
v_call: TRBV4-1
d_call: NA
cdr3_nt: TGCGCCAGCAGCCAAGATTTCGCAGGGCCCAACTATGGCTACACCTTC
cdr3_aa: CASSQDFAGPNYGYTF

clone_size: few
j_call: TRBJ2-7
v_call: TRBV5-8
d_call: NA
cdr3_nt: TGTGCCAGCAGCTTTCGCCGGACGGGAGAGCAGTACTTC
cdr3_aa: CASSFRRTGEQYF

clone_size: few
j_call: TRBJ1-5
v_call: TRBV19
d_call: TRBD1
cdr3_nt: TGTGCCAGTACCTGGACAGGGTCAAATCAGCCCCAGCATTTT
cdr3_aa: CASTWTGSNQPQHF

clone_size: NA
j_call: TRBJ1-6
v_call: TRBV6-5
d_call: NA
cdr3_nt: TGTGCCAGCATCATAAAACAGGGTTATAATTCACCCCTCCACTTT
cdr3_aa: CASIIKQGYNSPLHF

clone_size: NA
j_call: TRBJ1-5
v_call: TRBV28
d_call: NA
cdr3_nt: TGTGCCAGCAGTAACGAAGGGAGTTCCCAGCATTTT
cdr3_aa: CASSNEGSSQHF

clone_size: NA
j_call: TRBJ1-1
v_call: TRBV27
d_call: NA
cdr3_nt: TGTGCCAGCAGGGGTATGAACACTGAAGCTTTCTTT
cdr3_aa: CASRGMNTEAFF

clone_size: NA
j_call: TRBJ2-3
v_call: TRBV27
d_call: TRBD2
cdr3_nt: TGTGCCAGCAGTTTTCTAGCGGGGGGAAAAGATACGCAGTATTTT
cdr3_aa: CASSFLAGGKDTQYF

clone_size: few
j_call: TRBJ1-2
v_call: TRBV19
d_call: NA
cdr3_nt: TGTGCCAGTAGTACGGGGGCCAACTATGGCTACACCTTC
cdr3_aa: CASSTGANYGYTF

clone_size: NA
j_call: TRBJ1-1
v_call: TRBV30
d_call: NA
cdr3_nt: TGTGCCTGGAGGTCACAAGAAACGGGGCCGGCTTTCTTT
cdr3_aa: CAWRSQETGPAFF

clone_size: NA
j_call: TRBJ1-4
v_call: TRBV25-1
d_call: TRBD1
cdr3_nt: TGTGCCAGCAGTGAGGGATATGGGACAGGGCAGAGGCTGTTTTTT
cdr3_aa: CASSEGYGTGQRLFF

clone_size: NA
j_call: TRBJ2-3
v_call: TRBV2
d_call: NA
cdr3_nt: TGTGCCAGCAGTGGGGGGACTGGAGATACGCAGTATTTT
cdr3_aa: CASSGGTGDTQYF

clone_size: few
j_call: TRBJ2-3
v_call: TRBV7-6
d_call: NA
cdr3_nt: TGTGCCAGCAGCTTATTGCAGACTAGCACAGATACGCAGTATTTT
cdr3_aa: CASSLLQTSTDTQYF

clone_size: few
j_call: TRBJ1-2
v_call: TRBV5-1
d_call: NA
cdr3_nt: TGCGCCAGCAGCTTGGGCTATGGCTACACCTTC
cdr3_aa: CASSLGYGYTF

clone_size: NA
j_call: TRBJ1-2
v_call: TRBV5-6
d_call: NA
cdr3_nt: TGTGCCAGCAGCTTGCCAACGGGGGGAGCCCTGGCCTATGGCTACACCTTC
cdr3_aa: CASSLPTGGALAYGYTF

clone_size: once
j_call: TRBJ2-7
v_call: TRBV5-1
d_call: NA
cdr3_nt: TGCGCCAGCAGCACCGGACCCTCGAGCTCCTACGAGCAGTACTTC
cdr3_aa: CASSTGPSSSYEQYF

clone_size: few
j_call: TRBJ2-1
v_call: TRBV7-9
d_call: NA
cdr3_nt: TGTGCCAGCAGCCGGTCTAGTGAGGGGTGGAATGAGCAGTTCTTC
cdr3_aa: CASSRSSEGWNEQFF

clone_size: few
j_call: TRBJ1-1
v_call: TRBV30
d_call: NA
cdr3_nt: TGTGCCTGGAGTTTAAGGGCCGGGGGGACTGAAGCTTTCTTT
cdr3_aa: CAWSLRAGGTEAFF

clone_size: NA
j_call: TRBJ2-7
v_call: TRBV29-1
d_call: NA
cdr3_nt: TGCAGCGTTGATGGCGCCGGGACTGAGACCTACGAGCAGTACTTC
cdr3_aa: CSVDGAGTETYEQYF

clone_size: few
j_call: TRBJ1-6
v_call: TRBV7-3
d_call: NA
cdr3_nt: TGTGCCAGCAGCTTATTCCCGTCCAGCTCCTATAATTCACCCCTCCACTTT
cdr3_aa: CASSLFPSSSYNSPLHF

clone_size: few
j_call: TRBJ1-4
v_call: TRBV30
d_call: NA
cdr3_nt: TGTGCCTGGACGGGCAGTGAGCTGGAAGGTGGGGAAAAACTGTTTTTT
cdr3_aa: CAWTGSELEGGEKLFF

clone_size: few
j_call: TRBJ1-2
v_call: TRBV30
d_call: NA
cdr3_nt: TGTGCCTGGAGTGTACAGGGAGATGGCTACACCTTC
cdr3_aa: CAWSVQGDGYTF

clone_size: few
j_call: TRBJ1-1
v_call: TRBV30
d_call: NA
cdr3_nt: TGTGCCTGGAGTGTGGGGCACAACATGAACACTGAAGCTTTCTTT
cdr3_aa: CAWSVGHNMNTEAFF

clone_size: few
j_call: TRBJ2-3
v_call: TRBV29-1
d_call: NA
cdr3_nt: TGCAGCGTTGATTTGCCGGGCACAGATACGCAGTATTTT
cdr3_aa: CSVDLPGTDTQYF

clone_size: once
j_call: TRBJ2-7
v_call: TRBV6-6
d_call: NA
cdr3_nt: TGTGCCAGCAGTTCGACAGGATCTCCCTACGAGCAGTACTTC
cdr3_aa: CASSSTGSPYEQYF

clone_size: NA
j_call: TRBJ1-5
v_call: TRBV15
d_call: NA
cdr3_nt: TGTGCCACCAGCGTGGATCGGGGTGGGTGGCAGCCCCAGCATTTT
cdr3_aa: CATSVDRGGWQPQHF

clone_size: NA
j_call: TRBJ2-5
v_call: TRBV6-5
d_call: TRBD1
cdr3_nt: TGTGCCAGCAACCGGGACAGGCTTCAAGAGACCCAGTACTTC
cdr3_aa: CASNRDRLQETQYF

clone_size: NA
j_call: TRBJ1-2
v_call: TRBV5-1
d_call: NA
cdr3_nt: TGCGCCAGCAGCTTGTCGGGGCAGGATCATGGCTACACCTTC
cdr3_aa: CASSLSGQDHGYTF

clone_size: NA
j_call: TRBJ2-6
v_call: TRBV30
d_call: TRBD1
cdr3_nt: TGTGCCTGGAGAAGAACCAGGGGGCCTCAATCTGGGGCCAACGTCCTGACTTTC
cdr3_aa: CAWRRTRGPQSGANVLTF

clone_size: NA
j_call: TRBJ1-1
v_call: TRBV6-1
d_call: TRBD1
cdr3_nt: TGTGCCAGCAGTGGTCAGACAGGGCGTGCGGCGTGGACTGAAGCTTTCTTT
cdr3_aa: CASSGQTGRAAWTEAFF

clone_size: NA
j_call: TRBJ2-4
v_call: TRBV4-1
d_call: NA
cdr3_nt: TGCGCCAGCAGCCCCTTGCGGGGTGAGGGAAACATTCAGTACTTC
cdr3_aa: CASSPLRGEGNIQYF

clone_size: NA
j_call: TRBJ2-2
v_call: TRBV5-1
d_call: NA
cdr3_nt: TGCGCCAGCAGCTTGACGGCTACGAACACCGGGGAGCTGTTTTTT
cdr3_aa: CASSLTATNTGELFF

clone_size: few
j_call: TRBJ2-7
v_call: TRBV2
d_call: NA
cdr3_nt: TGTGCCAGCGAGGGCGGGACCTACGAGCAGTACTTC
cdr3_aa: CASEGGTYEQYF

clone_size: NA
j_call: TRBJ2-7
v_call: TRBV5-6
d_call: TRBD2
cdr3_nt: TGTGCCAGCAGTCACAGCGGGAGCCTGGACGAGCAGTACTTC
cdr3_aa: CASSHSGSLDEQYF

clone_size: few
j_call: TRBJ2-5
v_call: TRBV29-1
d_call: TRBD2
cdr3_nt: TGCAGCGTTGGTGGTGGTGGTCTAGCGGGAGGAATGGAGACCCAGTACTTC
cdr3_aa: CSVGGGGLAGGMETQYF

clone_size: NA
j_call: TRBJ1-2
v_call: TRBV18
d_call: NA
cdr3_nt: TGTGCCAGCGCACCTGCGCAGATGAACTATGGCTACACCTTC
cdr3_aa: CASAPAQMNYGYTF

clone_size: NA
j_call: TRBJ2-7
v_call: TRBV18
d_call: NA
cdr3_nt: TGTGCCAGCTCACCACCTTTGGGGGCGGGCGAGCAGTACTTC
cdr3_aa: CASSPPLGAGEQYF

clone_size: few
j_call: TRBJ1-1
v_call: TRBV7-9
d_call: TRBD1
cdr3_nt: TGTGCCAGCAGCAACCCGACCCCGGGACAGGGGCACACTGAAGCTTTCTTT
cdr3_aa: CASSNPTPGQGHTEAFF

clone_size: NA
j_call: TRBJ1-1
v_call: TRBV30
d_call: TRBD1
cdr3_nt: TGTGCCTGGATAACCAGGGGACAGGCCTCGCGGACTGAAGCTTTCTTT
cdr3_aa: CAWITRGQASRTEAFF

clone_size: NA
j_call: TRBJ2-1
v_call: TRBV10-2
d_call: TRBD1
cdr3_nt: TGCGCCAGCAGCAAGGGGGCGAGATCCTACAATGAGCAGTTCTTC
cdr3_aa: CASSKGARSYNEQFF

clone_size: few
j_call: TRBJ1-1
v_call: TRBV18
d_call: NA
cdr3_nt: TGTGCCAGCTCACCCCAGGGTGGGTCTGAAGCTTTCTTT
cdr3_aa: CASSPQGGSEAFF

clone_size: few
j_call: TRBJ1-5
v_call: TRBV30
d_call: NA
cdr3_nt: TGTGCCTGGAGTGGAGGCACGTATAGCAATCAGCCCCAGCATTTT
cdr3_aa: CAWSGGTYSNQPQHF